This TCR beta chain was documented in a study of glioma-infiltrating T cells after dendritic cell vaccination. In the study overall: Autologous tumor lysate was loaded overnight onto monocyte-derived dendritic cells grown seven days with IL-4 and GM-CSF. Patients received three intradermal dendritic cell vaccine injections at biweekly intervals.

Noted time point: after dendritic cell vaccination, including at tumor progression/relapse. Repertoires were generated with immunoSEQ multiplex PCR, while TCRdb's copy carries only in-frame clones and drops some. In the table there are over 75,000 clones, roughly four fifths of which are singletons. The sequence was collected from a human donor with glioblastoma. The input for sequencing was blood, taken after dendritic cell vaccination.

CDR3 loop: CASSSQGAPNEKLFF. The CDR3 DNA is TGTGCCAGCAGCTCGCAGGGGGCCCCTAATGAAAAACTGTTTTTT. This sequence joins TRBV5-4 and TRBJ1-4; TRBD1 matches at 8 bases. Germline CDR1 is SGHNT and CDR2 is YYREEE (reference sequence). Trimming removed 3 bases from V and 3 bases from J; junction bases left unmatched: 4. There are 15 residues in the CDR3.